This T cell receptor beta chain derives from a study of preoperative IRX-2 immunotherapy in early breast cancer. Treatment specified: preoperative locoregional IRX-2 cytokine immunotherapy. Patients received preoperative, locoregional IRX-2 cytokine immunotherapy in a phase Ib study. The germline CDR1 and CDR2 sequences are MNHGY and SAAAGT. V dropped 7 bases and J dropped 4 bases, with 7 bases sitting between them. The CDR3 runs to 12 residues. The table came from immunoSEQ multiplex PCR; TCRdb's copy has only in-frame clones and leaves some out. The data contain roughly 93,000 clones, roughly 90% of them seen just once; the ten biggest clones take up about 2.1%.

The clonotype comes from a human donor with breast cancer. The sequencing used tumor tissue, collected after IRX-2 immunotherapy. The chain combines TRBV6-8 with TRBJ2-2; a weak D match, TRBD1 (6 bases). CDR3 sequence (DNA): TGTGCCAGCAAACAGGGCACCGGGGAGCTGTTTTTT. Protein sequence: CASKQGTGELFF.